This T cell receptor beta chain was obtained from a study of OX40 agonist ivuxolimab in advanced cancers. Notes on the study in general: In the 0.1-3.0 mg/kg groups, partial responders showed among the lowest expansion.

TCRdb keeps only in-frame clones here, not all; method: immunoSEQ multiplex PCR. The data contain roughly 80,000 clones, about four fifths of them singletons. A single count supports this clone. Its matching antigen is unknown. The CDR3 runs to 15 residues. Per the germline V gene, CDR1 is LNHDA and CDR2 is SQIVND (reference sequence). The ends were cut back, 2 bases at V and 0 bases at J, with 11 bases in the middle. The specimen comprised CD4+ or CD8+ T cells sorted from blood, sampled in a trial of the OX40 agonist ivuxolimab. This TCR was sampled from an adult with an advanced solid tumor such as melanoma, head and neck, liver or kidney cancer. The J gene is TRBJ2-7, the V gene TRBV19, with TRBD1 as a possible D gene (6 bases). The CDR3 here is CASSIKDSSSYEQYF. As DNA, the CDR3 is TGTGCCAGTAGTATAAAGGACAGTAGCTCCTACGAGCAGTACTTC.